This T cell receptor beta chain was captured in a study of blood T cell repertoires in COVID-19. This clone was picked up one time. Measured with immunoSEQ multiplex PCR; TCRdb has only the in-frame clones, and not every one. The sample records 270,000 or so clones, approximately 91% being singletons. Looked up from germline, CDR1 is MDHEN and CDR2 is SYDVKM. With V trimmed by 3 bases and J by 5 bases, 14 bases remained unmatched. The CDR3 has 17 amino acids. This sequence was found in a woman aged 40 to 50 with acute COVID-19. Sequenced material: PBMCs or T cells enriched from blood (not recorded which). The chain recombines TRBV28 with TRBJ2-5; 8 nucleotides agree with TRBD2. The CDR3 here is CASSFPGGLVGGETQYF. DNA for the CDR3: TGTGCCAGCAGTTTCCCGGGGGGACTAGTGGGTGGGGAGACCCAGTACTTC. Together with reference TRBV28 and TRBJ2-5, the CDR3 gives the full variable domain: DVKVTQSSRYLVKRTGEKVFLECVQDMDHENMFWYRQDPGLGLRLIYFSYDVKMKEKGDIPEGYSVSREKKERFSLILESASTNQTSMYLCASSFPGGLVGGETQYFGPGTRLLVL.